These 4 T cell receptor beta chains were sequenced from one sample in a study of blood T cells in healthy people across ages. PCR was performed a second time for about 7 to 12 cycles using a sample-barcoded 5' primer and a J-beta primer mix. TCRdb re-called the 5' RACE reads through MiXCR, storing one row per CDR3 protein. The sample consists of 1.5 million to 1.9 million distinct CDR3 sequences, 35% to 45% of them appearing once. The sample was blood. The origin of the receptors is a young woman in good health.

The chain joins TRBV12-3 or TRBV12-4 to TRBJ1-2, with D uncertain. V dropped 1 base and J dropped 4 bases, with 16 bases sitting between them. The CDR3 has 16 amino acids. The CDR3 is CASSLGYERASYGYTF. Written as DNA, the CDR3 is TGTGCCAGCAGTTTAGGGTACGAAAGGGCTAGCTATGGCTACACCTTC.

The CDR3 loop is CASRGQANSNTGELFF. CDR3 nucleotide sequence: TGTGCCAGCAGGGGTCAGGCCAACTCGAACACCGGGGAGCTGTTTTTT. The chain employs TRBV7-2 and TRBJ2-2; D unresolved. Trimming took off 6 bases at V and 0 bases at J, with 14 bases between the two ends. The CDR3 is 16 residues long. In germline, CDR1 is SGHTA, CDR2 FQGNSA.

The chain carries TRBV6-5 and TRBJ1-5, with D perhaps TRBD1 (5 bases). This CDR3 is 14 amino acids long. Germline CDR1 is MNHEY and CDR2 is SVGAGI. V was clipped by 5 bases and J by 3 bases, with 11 bases between them. In DNA, the CDR3 is TGTGCCAGCAGTGTTGGGGGTTTCAATCAGCCCCAGCATTTT. Translation gives CASSVGGFNQPQHF.

The rearrangement uses TRBV27 and TRBJ1-1; 8 nucleotides match TRBD1. The CDR3 sequence is 14 residues long. The trim removed 3 bases at V and 6 bases at J, leaving 6 bases unmatched. Germline values: CDR1 MNHEY, CDR2 SMNVEV (reference sequence). The CDR3 is CASSFMDRASEAFF. The CDR3 DNA reads TGTGCCAGCAGTTTTATGGACAGGGCCTCTGAAGCTTTCTTT.